These T cell receptor beta chains were read from a single sample in a study of T cell responses to AZD1222 COVID-19 vaccine. Method: immunoSEQ multiplex PCR; TCRdb's copy keeps in-frame clones and lacks some. The repertoire consists of roughly 100,000 clones, with roughly 90% occurring once and the leading ten covering around 5.1%. Sample: peripheral blood, taken on day 0 of AZD1222 vaccination. The receptors come from an adult in good health. Each CDR3 is given with its conserved first and last residue. The order of the fields is D gene, clone size, J gene, V gene, CDR3 protein, CDR3 DNA. D genes are given only for firm matches. Where a row states a size, it is once, few, many or the class of an expanded clone; other rows omit it.

d_gene: NA
abundance: NA
j_gene: TRBJ2-7
v_gene: TRBV13
CDR3aa: CASSLVAGRLPTYEQYF
CDR3nt: TGTGCCAGCAGCTTAGTCGCAGGGCGCTTACCCACCTACGAGCAGTACTTC

d_gene: NA
abundance: NA
j_gene: TRBJ1-2
v_gene: TRBV15
CDR3aa: CATSRDKLTYGYTF
CDR3nt: TGTGCCACCAGCAGAGATAAACTCACCTATGGCTACACCTTC

d_gene: TRBD1
abundance: NA
j_gene: TRBJ1-2
v_gene: TRBV25-1
CDR3aa: CASSERDRGGNYGYTF
CDR3nt: TGTGCCAGCAGTGAAAGGGACAGGGGCGGGAACTATGGCTACACCTTC

d_gene: NA
abundance: NA
j_gene: TRBJ1-4
v_gene: TRBV15
CDR3aa: CATSRDWGEKLFF
CDR3nt: TGTGCCACCAGCAGAGATTGGGGTGAAAAACTGTTTTTT

d_gene: NA
abundance: NA
j_gene: TRBJ2-3
v_gene: TRBV5-1
CDR3aa: CASSRRDSTDTQYF
CDR3nt: TGCGCCAGCAGCCGTCGGGACAGCACAGATACGCAGTATTTT

d_gene: NA
abundance: NA
j_gene: TRBJ2-7
v_gene: TRBV25-1
CDR3aa: CASSDHYSYEQYF
CDR3nt: TGTGCCAGCAGTGATCACTACTCCTACGAGCAGTACTTC

d_gene: NA
abundance: NA
j_gene: TRBJ2-7
v_gene: TRBV5-1
CDR3aa: CASSLEGNSYEQYF
CDR3nt: TGCGCCAGCAGCTTGGAGGGGAACTCCTACGAGCAGTACTTC

d_gene: TRBD2
abundance: NA
j_gene: TRBJ2-3
v_gene: TRBV6-1
CDR3aa: CASSELAGYF
CDR3nt: TGTGCCAGCAGTGAACTAGCGGGATATTTT

d_gene: NA
abundance: NA
j_gene: TRBJ1-1
v_gene: TRBV7-2
CDR3aa: CASSLERETLNTEAFF
CDR3nt: TGTGCCAGCAGCTTAGAGAGGGAAACTTTGAACACTGAAGCTTTCTTT

d_gene: TRBD1
abundance: NA
j_gene: TRBJ2-1
v_gene: TRBV10-3
CDR3aa: CAISESTRGGSSYNEQFF
CDR3nt: TGTGCCATCAGTGAGTCTACCCGAGGGGGCAGCTCCTACAATGAGCAGTTCTTC

d_gene: TRBD2
abundance: NA
j_gene: TRBJ2-5
v_gene: TRBV3-1/TRBV3-2
CDR3aa: CASSQGASGAQETQYF
CDR3nt: TGTGCCAGCAGCCAAGGGGCTAGCGGGGCACAAGAGACCCAGTACTTC

d_gene: NA
abundance: few
j_gene: TRBJ2-7
v_gene: TRBV28
CDR3aa: CASSWVTYEQYF
CDR3nt: TGTGCCAGCAGTTGGGTTACCTACGAGCAGTACTTC

d_gene: NA
abundance: NA
j_gene: TRBJ1-4
v_gene: TRBV2
CDR3aa: CASSRAGKLFF
CDR3nt: TGTGCCAGCAGCCGAGCTGGAAAACTGTTTTTT

d_gene: NA
abundance: NA
j_gene: TRBJ2-5
v_gene: TRBV5-5
CDR3aa: CASSLGPLEETQYF
CDR3nt: TGTGCCAGCAGCTTGGGCCCTTTGGAAGAGACCCAGTACTTC

d_gene: TRBD2
abundance: NA
j_gene: TRBJ2-7
v_gene: TRBV11-2
CDR3aa: CASSLTSGTYEQYF
CDR3nt: TGTGCCAGCAGCCTGACTAGCGGGACCTACGAGCAGTACTTC

d_gene: NA
abundance: few
j_gene: TRBJ1-1
v_gene: TRBV9
CDR3aa: CASSVDGREATEAFF
CDR3nt: TGTGCCAGCAGCGTAGACGGGAGGGAGGCCACTGAAGCTTTCTTT

d_gene: NA
abundance: once
j_gene: TRBJ1-5
v_gene: TRBV28
CDR3aa: CASSLLMTGNNQPQHF
CDR3nt: TGTGCCAGCAGTTTACTGATGACTGGGAACAATCAGCCCCAGCATTTT

d_gene: TRBD2
abundance: NA
j_gene: TRBJ2-7
v_gene: TRBV20-1
CDR3aa: CSASGTSGIYEQYF
CDR3nt: TGCAGTGCTAGTGGGACTAGCGGGATATACGAGCAGTACTTC

d_gene: NA
abundance: NA
j_gene: TRBJ1-2
v_gene: TRBV28
CDR3aa: CASRTLYGYTF
CDR3nt: TGTGCCAGCAGGACACTCTATGGCTACACCTTC

d_gene: TRBD1
abundance: NA
j_gene: TRBJ2-5
v_gene: TRBV4-1
CDR3aa: CASSLGQGQETQYF
CDR3nt: TGCGCCAGCAGCCTCGGACAGGGGCAAGAGACCCAGTACTTC

d_gene: NA
abundance: NA
j_gene: TRBJ1-1
v_gene: TRBV28
CDR3aa: CASRSRGGNTEAFF
CDR3nt: TGTGCCAGCAGATCGAGGGGGGGGAACACTGAAGCTTTCTTT

d_gene: TRBD2
abundance: NA
j_gene: TRBJ2-3
v_gene: TRBV7-3
CDR3aa: CASSRGLAGENTQYF
CDR3nt: TGTGCCAGCAGCCGAGGACTAGCGGGAGAGAATACGCAGTATTTT

d_gene: TRBD1
abundance: NA
j_gene: TRBJ1-3
v_gene: TRBV12-5
CDR3aa: CASGLVPGQGRGNTIYF
CDR3nt: TGTGCTAGTGGTTTGGTACCGGGACAGGGGCGCGGAAACACCATATATTTT

d_gene: NA
abundance: NA
j_gene: TRBJ1-1
v_gene: TRBV10-2
CDR3aa: CASIVRPNTEAFF
CDR3nt: TGCGCCAGCATCGTCAGGCCGAACACTGAAGCTTTCTTT

d_gene: TRBD2
abundance: NA
j_gene: TRBJ2-1
v_gene: TRBV19
CDR3aa: CASSVLGMGGNEQFF
CDR3nt: TGTGCCAGTAGTGTTCTAGGGATGGGGGGGAATGAGCAGTTCTTC

d_gene: TRBD1
abundance: NA
j_gene: TRBJ1-1
v_gene: TRBV7-2
CDR3aa: CASSLSGQRTEAFF
CDR3nt: TGTGCCAGCAGCTTATCGGGACAGAGAACTGAAGCTTTCTTT

d_gene: NA
abundance: NA
j_gene: TRBJ2-1
v_gene: TRBV3-1/TRBV3-2
CDR3aa: CASSHFSVPRPGEQFF
CDR3nt: TGTGCCAGCAGTCATTTTAGCGTCCCCCGACCCGGTGAGCAGTTCTTC

d_gene: NA
abundance: NA
j_gene: TRBJ2-7
v_gene: TRBV7-6
CDR3aa: CASSLAPGSSYEQYF
CDR3nt: TGTGCCAGCAGCTTAGCCCCAGGCAGCTCCTACGAGCAGTACTTC

d_gene: NA
abundance: NA
j_gene: TRBJ1-2
v_gene: TRBV6-5
CDR3aa: CASSPGGIYGYTF
CDR3nt: TGTGCCAGCAGCCCCGGCGGTATCTATGGCTACACCTTC

d_gene: NA
abundance: NA
j_gene: TRBJ1-2
v_gene: TRBV6-5
CDR3aa: CASSYRDGYGYTF
CDR3nt: TGTGCCAGCAGTTATCGGGATGGCTATGGCTACACCTTC

d_gene: TRBD2
abundance: NA
j_gene: TRBJ2-5
v_gene: TRBV5-5
CDR3aa: CASRAPGLAGLETQYF
CDR3nt: TGTGCCAGCAGGGCGCCGGGACTAGCGGGTTTAGAGACCCAGTACTTC

d_gene: TRBD2
abundance: once
j_gene: TRBJ2-1
v_gene: TRBV7-3
CDR3aa: CASSLTGLAGEQFF
CDR3nt: TGTGCCAGCAGCTTAACGGGACTAGCGGGAGAGCAGTTCTTC

d_gene: TRBD1
abundance: few
j_gene: TRBJ2-3
v_gene: TRBV10-1
CDR3aa: CASSDPGTGTDTQYF
CDR3nt: TGCGCCAGCAGTGATCCCGGGACAGGCACAGATACGCAGTATTTT

d_gene: TRBD1
abundance: NA
j_gene: TRBJ1-1
v_gene: TRBV7-9
CDR3aa: CASRGTGDSSEAFF
CDR3nt: TGTGCCAGCAGGGGGACAGGGGATAGCAGTGAAGCTTTCTTT

d_gene: TRBD1
abundance: NA
j_gene: TRBJ1-1
v_gene: TRBV7-9
CDR3aa: CASSSGQLNTEAFF
CDR3nt: TGTGCCAGCAGCTCGGGACAGCTGAACACTGAAGCTTTCTTT

d_gene: NA
abundance: NA
j_gene: TRBJ1-1
v_gene: TRBV5-6
CDR3aa: CASSLAGREAFF
CDR3nt: TGTGCCAGCAGCTTGGCCGGGCGGGAAGCTTTCTTT

d_gene: NA
abundance: NA
j_gene: TRBJ1-2
v_gene: TRBV7-2
CDR3aa: CASSLERGVYGYTF
CDR3nt: TGTGCCAGCAGCTTAGAGCGGGGCGTCTATGGCTACACCTTC

d_gene: TRBD1
abundance: once
j_gene: TRBJ1-5
v_gene: TRBV7-6
CDR3aa: CASSLAPPDGTGGGQPQHF
CDR3nt: TGTGCCAGCAGCTTAGCCCCCCCGGACGGGACAGGGGGCGGTCAGCCCCAGCATTTT

d_gene: NA
abundance: NA
j_gene: TRBJ2-7
v_gene: TRBV27
CDR3aa: CASSLKGGSSSYEQYF
CDR3nt: TGTGCCAGCAGTTTAAAGGGCGGGTCTAGCTCCTACGAGCAGTACTTC

d_gene: NA
abundance: once
j_gene: TRBJ2-3
v_gene: TRBV7-9
CDR3aa: CASSLEGRADTQYF
CDR3nt: TGTGCCAGCAGCTTAGAAGGTCGGGCAGATACGCAGTATTTT

d_gene: TRBD2
abundance: NA
j_gene: TRBJ2-1
v_gene: TRBV6-6
CDR3aa: CASSPGTSGYNEQFF
CDR3nt: TGTGCCAGCAGTCCTGGGACTAGCGGCTACAATGAGCAGTTCTTC

d_gene: NA
abundance: NA
j_gene: TRBJ2-1
v_gene: TRBV10-3
CDR3aa: CAISELGDNEQFF
CDR3nt: TGTGCCATCAGTGAGTTAGGCGACAATGAGCAGTTCTTC

d_gene: NA
abundance: NA
j_gene: TRBJ2-3
v_gene: TRBV18
CDR3aa: CASSQGLADTQYF
CDR3nt: TGTGCCAGCTCACAGGGGTTGGCAGATACGCAGTATTTT

d_gene: TRBD1
abundance: NA
j_gene: TRBJ1-4
v_gene: TRBV15
CDR3aa: CATSRGDRGTNEKLFF
CDR3nt: TGTGCCACCAGCAGAGGGGACAGGGGAACTAATGAAAAACTGTTTTTT

d_gene: TRBD1
abundance: few
j_gene: TRBJ1-3
v_gene: TRBV28
CDR3aa: CASRARTGPRSGNTIYF
CDR3nt: TGTGCCAGCAGGGCTAGGACAGGCCCGCGCTCTGGAAACACCATATATTTT

d_gene: NA
abundance: NA
j_gene: TRBJ2-5
v_gene: TRBV5-4
CDR3aa: CASSVNNWWETQYF
CDR3nt: TGTGCCAGCAGCGTAAACAACTGGTGGGAGACCCAGTACTTC

d_gene: NA
abundance: NA
j_gene: TRBJ2-7
v_gene: TRBV12-3/TRBV12-4
CDR3aa: CASSLLGVHEQYF
CDR3nt: TGTGCCAGCAGTTTACTGGGGGTGCACGAGCAGTACTTC

d_gene: NA
abundance: NA
j_gene: TRBJ2-7
v_gene: TRBV12-3/TRBV12-4
CDR3aa: CASSLSTTIEQYF
CDR3nt: TGTGCCAGCAGTTTATCGACTACAATCGAGCAGTACTTC

d_gene: TRBD2
abundance: NA
j_gene: TRBJ2-7
v_gene: TRBV28
CDR3aa: CASRAPGQASGRLTYEQYF
CDR3nt: TGTGCCAGCAGGGCCCCCGGACAGGCTAGCGGGAGGCTTACCTACGAGCAGTACTTC

d_gene: NA
abundance: NA
j_gene: TRBJ1-2
v_gene: TRBV5-1
CDR3aa: CASSAGTGSGFRGFNYGYTF
CDR3nt: TGCGCCAGCAGCGCGGGCACTGGAAGCGGTTTCCGGGGATTTAACTATGGCTACACCTTC